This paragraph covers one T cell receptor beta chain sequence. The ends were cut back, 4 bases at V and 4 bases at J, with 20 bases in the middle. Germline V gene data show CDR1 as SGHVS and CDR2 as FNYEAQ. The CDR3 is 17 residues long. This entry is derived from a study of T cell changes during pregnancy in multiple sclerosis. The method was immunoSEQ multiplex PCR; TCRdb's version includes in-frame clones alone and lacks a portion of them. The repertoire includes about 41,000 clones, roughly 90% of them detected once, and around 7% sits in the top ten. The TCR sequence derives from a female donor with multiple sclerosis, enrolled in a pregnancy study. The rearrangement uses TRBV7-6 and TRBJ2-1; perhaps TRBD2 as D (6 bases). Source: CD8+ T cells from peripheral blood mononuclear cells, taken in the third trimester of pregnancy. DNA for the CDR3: TGTGCCAGCAGCTCTGGGGGGATAGAAAGCCCGTACAATGAGCAGTTCTTC. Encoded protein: CASSSGGIESPYNEQFF. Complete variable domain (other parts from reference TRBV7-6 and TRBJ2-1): GAGVSQSPRYKVTKRGQDVALRCDPISGHVSLYWYRQALGQGPEFLTYFNYEAQQDKSGLPNDRFSAERPEGSISTLTIQRTEQRDSAMYRCASSSGGIESPYNEQFFGPGTRLTVL.